One and the same sample provided the 27 T cell receptor beta chains below, sequenced in a study of blood T cell repertoires in COVID-19. TCRdb's copy holds only in-frame clones and misses some; the assay was immunoSEQ multiplex PCR. The sample lists 70,000 to 80,000 clones; roughly 86% were seen once. Sequenced sample: peripheral blood. The receptors originated from a woman aged 60-75 years with acute or convalescent COVID-19.

V is TRBV19 and J is TRBJ1-4; D is perhaps TRBD1 (5 bases). CDR3 length: 15 amino acids. CDR1 is LNHDA, CDR2 SQIVND, per germline (reference sequence). With 5 bases removed from V and 3 bases from J, the gap between germline ends came to 13 bases. Written as DNA, the CDR3 is TGTGCCAGTAGTTGGGGCAGGGCTGCTAATGAAAAACTGTTTTTT. Amino acids: CASSWGRAANEKLFF.

The rearrangement uses TRBV14 and TRBJ1-5; D uncertain. Per germline, CDR1 SGHDN and CDR2 FVKESK. The CDR3 runs to 14 residues. V lost 3 bases and J lost 7, with 13 bases in between. CDR3 coding DNA: TGTGCCAGCAGCCATACCTGGACGGGACAGCCCCAGCATTTT. It translates to CASSHTWTGQPQHF.

This clone came up once. V gene TRBV5-1 combines with J gene TRBJ2-5, with a possible D match to TRBD2 (5 bases). This CDR3 region has 15 residues. From germline, CDR1 is SGHRS and CDR2 YFSETQ. V was shortened by 0 bases and J by 5 bases, with 14 bases between the two germline ends. The CDR3 DNA follows: TGCGCCAGCAGCTTGGGTACGGGAAGTGGGGAGACCCAGTACTTC. Translating gives CASSLGTGSGETQYF.

This sequence joins TRBV6-5 and TRBJ2-7, with TRBD2 as a possible D gene (6 bases). Germline V gene data show CDR1 as MNHEY and CDR2 as SVGAGI. Trimming removed 6 bases from V and 0 bases from J, with 15 bases in between. This CDR3 spans 15 amino acids. The CDR3 here is CASRTGTLSSYEQYF. The DNA for the CDR3 is TGTGCCAGCAGAACCGGGACTCTTAGCTCCTACGAGCAGTACTTC.

The chain carries TRBV28 and TRBJ1-5, with TRBD1 matching 9 bases. Trimming at V came to 2 bases and at J to 5 bases, leaving 1 base not matched to a gene. CDR1 and CDR2 (germline): MDHEN, SYDVKM. This CDR3 is 14 amino acids long. The CDR3 DNA is TGTGCCAGCAGTTTACGGACAGGGGATCAGCCCCAGCATTTT. This sequence encodes CASSLRTGDQPQHF.

This clone was counted once. The chain is built from TRBV29-1 and TRBJ2-3; D remains unclear. Germline V lookup: CDR1 SQVTM, CDR2 ANQGSEA. CDR3 size: 16 residues. The V end lost 6 bases, the J end lost 0 bases, and 19 bases lay between the germline ends. The CDR3 DNA reads as TGCAGCGTCTACCCTTGGGCAGGATCTAGCACAGATACGCAGTATTTT. Translation: CSVYPWAGSSTDTQYF.

This clone was seen a few times. The chain uses TRBV3-1 (or the pseudogene TRBV3-2) and TRBJ2-2; possibly TRBD2 for D (5 bases). V lost 3 bases to trimming and J lost 7 bases, with 12 bases between them. CDR1 and CDR2 (germline): LGHDT, YNNKEL (reference sequence). This CDR3 is built from 14 residues. Written as DNA, the CDR3 is TGTGCCAGCAGCCACAGGACTCGGGGCGGGGAGCTGTTTTTT. It is translated as CASSHRTRGGELFF.

The CDR3 region is CAGRPSTGGERGLYEQYF. In DNA form, the CDR3 reads TGTGCCGGACGGCCCAGCACGGGGGGGGAGAGGGGCTTGTACGAGCAGTACTTC. V is TRBV2 and J is TRBJ2-7; 8 nucleotides match TRBD2. V trimming: 11 bases; J trimming: 4 bases; junction bases outside the gene matches: 25. CDR3 length: 18 residues. The germline V gene has CDR1 SNHLY and CDR2 FYNNEI.

The genes are TRBV7-9 and TRBJ2-1; D gene uncertain. V was cut by 5 bases and J by 8 bases, with 16 bases left in between. Germline V gene lookup returns CDR1 SEHNR and CDR2 FQNEAQ (reference sequence). The CDR3 loop spans 14 amino acids. CDR3 residues: CASSSPVRVDEQFF. In nucleotides, the CDR3 is TGTGCCAGCAGCAGCCCCGTCCGAGTAGATGAGCAGTTCTTC.

V usage is TRBV18 and J usage is TRBJ2-7, with unresolved D. Trimming left V 6 bases short and J 7 bases short, with 10 bases between. CDR3 length equals 11 residues. Germline CDR1 KGHSH, CDR2 LQKENI. The CDR3 loop reads CASSPEEEQYF. The DNA of the CDR3 is TGTGCCAGCTCGCCCGAAGAGGAGCAGTACTTC. The variable domain in full, completed from reference TRBV18 and TRBJ2-7, reads NAGVMQNPRHLVRRRGQEARLRCSPMKGHSHVYWYRQLPEEGLKFMVYLQKENIIDESGMPKERFSAEFPKEGPSILRIQQVVRGDSAAYFCASSPEEEQYFGPGTRLTVT.

The chain is built from TRBV2 and TRBJ1-2; maybe TRBD1 (6 bases). CDR1 and CDR2 from the germline V gene are SNHLY and FYNNEI. V lost 4 bases to trimming and J lost 4 bases, with 10 bases between them. CDR3 length: 13 amino acids. The DNA for the CDR3 is TGTGCCAGCAGTGTGGAACAGGGCTATGGCTACACCTTC. This gives the protein CASSVEQGYGYTF.

The J gene is TRBJ1-3, the V gene TRBV7-6; TRBD1 matches at 7 bases. Trimming took 5 bases from V and 4 from J; bases not matched to a gene: 8. The CDR3 runs to 15 residues. CDR1 and CDR2 from the germline V gene are SGHVS and FNYEAQ. In DNA, the CDR3 is TGTGCCAGCAGCCCTCGACAGGGATACGGAAACACCATATATTTT. This sequence encodes CASSPRQGYGNTIYF.

The J gene is TRBJ1-1, the V gene TRBV7-2; maybe TRBD1 (6 bases). V was cut by 2 bases and J by 1 base, with 8 bases left in between. Germline loops: CDR1 SGHTA, CDR2 FQGNSA. This CDR3 is built from 14 residues. The CDR3 sequence: CASSLLGQNTEAFF. CDR3 bases: TGTGCCAGCAGCTTACTGGGACAGAACACTGAAGCTTTCTTT.

The table lists this clone with a count of one. The chain is built from TRBV5-1 and TRBJ2-5, with D possibly matching TRBD1 (5 bases). The germline gives CDR1 SGHRS, CDR2 YFSETQ. The CDR3 is 11 residues long. Between the trimmed V and J ends, which lost 4 bases and 6 bases, there was a span of 7 bases. CDR3 residues: CASSQGKTQYF. The CDR3 DNA reads TGCGCCAGCAGCCAGGGCAAGACCCAGTACTTC.

In its sample, this clone was seen once. The chain uses TRBV18 and TRBJ1-2; D uncertain. The germline V and J ends were trimmed by 1 base and 5 bases, with 8 bases remaining between them. CDR1 is KGHSH and CDR2 is LQKENI in the germline V gene. CDR3 length equals 13 residues. CDR3 amino acids: CASSPLERYGYTF. In DNA form, the CDR3 reads TGTGCCAGCTCACCACTAGAAAGATATGGCTACACCTTC.

CDR3 nucleotide sequence: TGTGCCAGCAGGACTAGCGGGACCGGCTCCTACAATGAGCAGTTCTTC. Protein sequence: CASRTSGTGSYNEQFF. V is TRBV2 and J is TRBJ2-1; TRBD2 matches 11 bases. CDR1 is SNHLY, CDR2 FYNNEI, per germline. The CDR3 sequence is 16 residues long. The junction had 4 bases not matched to a gene; V was cut back by 6 bases and J by 0 bases.

The chain joins TRBV19 to TRBJ2-7, with D maybe TRBD2 (6 bases). CDR1 is LNHDA and CDR2 is SQIVND in the germline V gene (reference sequence). V lost 7 bases and J 5 bases, leaving 18 bases between the germline ends. The CDR3 has 14 amino acids. This chain's CDR3 is CASTPTGGVNEQYF. DNA for the CDR3: TGTGCCAGTACCCCAACTGGAGGGGTCAACGAGCAGTACTTC. The variable domain in full, completed from reference TRBV19 and TRBJ2-7, reads DGGITQSPKYLFRKEGQNVTLSCEQNLNHDAMYWYRQDPGQGLRLIYYSQIVNDFQKGDIAEGYSVSREKKESFPLTVTSAQKNPTAFYLCASTPTGGVNEQYFGPGTRLTVT.

This clone appeared once. The chain uses TRBV2 and TRBJ2-7; D is unclear. Per germline, CDR1 SNHLY and CDR2 FYNNEI. This CDR3 is 13 amino acids long. Trimming removed 3 bases at V and 0 bases at J, with 6 bases between. CDR3 bases: TGTGCCAGCAGTGACGGTTTCTCCTACGAGCAGTACTTC. Its protein product is CASSDGFSYEQYF.

This CDR3 reads CASSWLHYEQYF. The CDR3 nucleotides are TGTGCCAGCAGCTGGCTCCATTACGAGCAGTACTTC. The chain carries TRBV7-9 and TRBJ2-7, with D uncertain. Germline CDR1 and CDR2: SEHNR and FQNEAQ (reference sequence). V was clipped by 4 bases and J by 4 bases, with 8 bases between them. CDR3 size: 12 residues.

The chain couples TRBV19 to TRBJ2-1; 10 bases line up with TRBD2. The CDR3 length is 17 residues. From germline, CDR1 is LNHDA and CDR2 SQIVND (reference sequence). Trimming cost V 1 base and J 5 bases; bases outside gene matches: 8. The chain's CDR3 is CASSIGSVLAGDNEQFF. The CDR3 nucleotides are TGTGCCAGTAGTATAGGCTCCGTTCTAGCGGGGGACAATGAGCAGTTCTTC.

The chain combines TRBV3-1 (or the pseudogene TRBV3-2) with TRBJ1-2; D may be TRBD1 (5 bases). The germline CDR1 and CDR2 sequences are LGHDT and YNNKEL (reference sequence). The CDR3 consists of 18 residues. Trimming shortened V by 0 bases and J by 2 bases, and 19 bases separated the two germline ends. Written as DNA, the CDR3 is TGTGCCAGCAGCCAAGAGAGGAGGGCAGGGAGGGGAAACTATGGCTACACCTTC. Its protein is CASSQERRAGRGNYGYTF.

V is TRBV5-4 and J is TRBJ1-1, with unresolved D. The CDR3 runs to 14 residues. Trimming cost V 3 bases and J 8 bases, with 17 bases left between them. Germline V gene data show CDR1 as SGHNT and CDR2 as YYREEE (reference sequence). The CDR3 here is CASSSPTVTREAFF. In DNA form, the CDR3 reads TGTGCCAGCAGCTCACCAACAGTGACCCGAGAAGCTTTCTTT.

The chain is built from TRBV5-1 and TRBJ2-3, with no clear D. V was shortened by 1 base and J by 1 base, with 7 bases between the two germline ends. The length of the CDR3 is 14 residues. CDR1 is SGHRS, CDR2 YFSETQ, per germline. DNA of the CDR3: TGCGCCAGCAGCTTGAATTTCGGCACAGATACGCAGTATTTT. Translating it yields CASSLNFGTDTQYF.

The chain uses TRBV19 and TRBJ1-1, with D tentatively TRBD1 (6 bases). The germline V gene has CDR1 LNHDA and CDR2 SQIVND (reference sequence). V was pared by 4 bases and J by 1 base, with 10 bases between. The CDR3 length is 14 residues. As DNA, the CDR3 is TGTGCCAGTAGTACTAGACAGGCGAACACTGAAGCTTTCTTT. Protein sequence: CASSTRQANTEAFF.

V is TRBV7-9 and J is TRBJ2-3; 10 bases are shared with TRBD1. Germline lookup yields CDR1 SEHNR and CDR2 FQNEAQ (reference sequence). V dropped 10 bases and J dropped 5; count of bases not matched to a gene: 9. This CDR3 is built from 14 residues. The CDR3 spells CATDPGTGVDTQYF. Here the CDR3 DNA reads TGTGCCACCGACCCCGGGACAGGGGTAGATACGCAGTATTTT.

The V call is TRBV2, the J call TRBJ2-1; 10 nucleotides match TRBD1. Germline loops: CDR1 SNHLY, CDR2 FYNNEI. CDR3 length: 15 residues. The trim removed 9 bases at V and 5 bases at J, leaving 10 bases unmatched. Here the CDR3 reads CASKPTGQGHNEQFF. CDR3 sequence (DNA): TGTGCCAGTAAACCTACGGGACAGGGGCACAATGAGCAGTTCTTC.

V gene TRBV14 combines with J gene TRBJ2-7; a weak D match, TRBD1 (6 bases). Germline loops: CDR1 SGHDN, CDR2 FVKESK. The CDR3 is 17 amino acids. The V end lost 1 base, the J end lost 2 bases, and 18 bases lay between the germline ends. CDR3 sequence: CASSQVNRDTATYEQYF. CDR3 DNA sequence: TGTGCCAGCAGCCAAGTCAACAGGGATACGGCCACCTACGAGCAGTACTTC.